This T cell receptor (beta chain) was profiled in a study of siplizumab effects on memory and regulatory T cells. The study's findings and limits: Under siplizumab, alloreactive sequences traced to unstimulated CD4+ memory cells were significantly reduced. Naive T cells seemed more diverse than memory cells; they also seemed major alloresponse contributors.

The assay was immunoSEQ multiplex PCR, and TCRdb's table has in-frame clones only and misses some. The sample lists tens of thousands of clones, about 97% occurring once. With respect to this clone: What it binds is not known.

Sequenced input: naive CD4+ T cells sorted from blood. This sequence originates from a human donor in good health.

DNA for the CDR3: TGTGCCACTAATGAGGGCCCTGCGGAAGGAGGCTACACCTTC. Its protein product is CATNEGPAEGGYTF. The J gene is TRBJ1-2, the V gene TRBV19, with no clear D. The CDR3 totals 14 residues. The V end was cut by 10 bases, the J end by 8 bases, with 23 bases between. Germline V lookup: CDR1 LNHDA, CDR2 SQIVND (reference sequence).